This T cell receptor beta chain was identified in a study of blood T cell repertoires in COVID-19 (dated by TCRdb to about 2020). Broadly, across the study: Samples covering the acute and convalescent phases of COVID-19 were provided by collaborators in the United States, Italy and Spain. Sample metadata almost always included a de-identified subject ID, COVID-19 status, age in years and sex. The repertoires were made available in a free public database intended to serve as a resource for research on the immune response to SARS-CoV-2. The prospective study material was composed of cDNA or gDNA derived from T cells, B-cell-depleted T cells, or PBMCs. HLA class I and class II types, where available, came from metadata supplied by the sample provider rather than from assay-based typing. The samples were drawn from two sources: the first 160 participants of the ongoing ImmuneRACE study, and over 1,000 subjects contributed by 6 global collaborators. Subjects who had been exposed to COVID-19, were actively infected with it, or had recovered from it provided the deeply sampled blood TCRbeta repertoires that made up the dataset. On the study overall, not on this receptor specifically: The quantity of clinical and demographic metadata differed by source and by participant and was supplied without curation.

Points on this clone: Its binding antigen is unknown. No qualities accompany the bases; no much larger clone lies one base away.

The immunoSEQ Assay, a bias-controlled multiplex PCR, was used to amplify TCRbeta CDR3 regions from genomic DNA. In the original analysis: The number of nucleated cells in each sample was estimated from the amplification of reference gene primers within the assay. Sequence reads were collapsed and filtered to measure the absolute abundance of every unique TCRbeta CDR3 rearrangement. For each sample, productive Simpson clonality was calculated as the square root of Simpson's diversity index over productive rearrangements. TCRdb provides this immuneACCESS table in a form limited to in-frame rearrangements. Some clones are lacking; in checked studies, under half of them reflect an unresolved V gene, and why the rest are absent is not known. The DNA was the basis for D and trimming; V, J and clone size are from that table. The sample records about 170,000 clones, roughly nine tenths of which are singletons. About 6.5% of the sample comes from the top ten.

Collaborating institutions collected whole blood in K2EDTA tubes following their own protocols. For TCRbeta analysis, collaborators shipped samples as frozen whole blood, isolated PBMCs, or DNA extracted from either of those sample types. The germline V gene (reference sequence) gives CDR1 as MNHNY and CDR2 as SVGAGI. V and J lose 6 bases and 1 base, and a span of 12 bases separates them. Measured from the cysteine to the phenylalanine, the CDR3 is 14 residues long. Only CDR3 DNA is held: 42 bases, read in frame from base 1. The chain joins TRBV6-6 to TRBJ1-1; the D gene identity is not certain. This clonotype originated in a woman of 80 years or more in a cohort sampled during active or convalescent COVID-19. The sample was peripheral blood. Read as DNA, the sequence is TGTGCCAGCAGCAAACAGACCCCGAACACTGAAGCTTTCTTT. Its product reads: CASSKQTPNTEAFF.